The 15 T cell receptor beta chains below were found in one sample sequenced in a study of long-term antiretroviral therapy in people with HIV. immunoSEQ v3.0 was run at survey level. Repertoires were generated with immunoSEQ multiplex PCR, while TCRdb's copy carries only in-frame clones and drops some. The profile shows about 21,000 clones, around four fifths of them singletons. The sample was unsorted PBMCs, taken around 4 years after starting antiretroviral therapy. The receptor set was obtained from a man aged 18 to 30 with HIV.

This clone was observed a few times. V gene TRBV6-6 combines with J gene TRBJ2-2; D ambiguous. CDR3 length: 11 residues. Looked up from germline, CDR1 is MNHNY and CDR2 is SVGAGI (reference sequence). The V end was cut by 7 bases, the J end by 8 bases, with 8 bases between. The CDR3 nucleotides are TGTGCCAGCACCCACATGGGGGAGCTGTTTTTT. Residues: CASTHMGELFF.

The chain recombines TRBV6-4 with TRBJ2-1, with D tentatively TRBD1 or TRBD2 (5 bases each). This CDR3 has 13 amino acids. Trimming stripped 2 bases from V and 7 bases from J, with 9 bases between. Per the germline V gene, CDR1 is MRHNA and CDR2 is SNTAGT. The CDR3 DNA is TGTGCCAGCAGTGACGACTGGGGGAATGAGCAGTTCTTC. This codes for CASSDDWGNEQFF.

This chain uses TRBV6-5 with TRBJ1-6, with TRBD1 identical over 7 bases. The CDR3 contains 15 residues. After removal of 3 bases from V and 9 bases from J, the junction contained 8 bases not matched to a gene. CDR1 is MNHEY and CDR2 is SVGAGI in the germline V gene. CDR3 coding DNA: TGTGCCAGCAGTTATGAAGGGGACAGCTTTTCACCCCTCCACTTT. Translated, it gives CASSYEGDSFSPLHF.

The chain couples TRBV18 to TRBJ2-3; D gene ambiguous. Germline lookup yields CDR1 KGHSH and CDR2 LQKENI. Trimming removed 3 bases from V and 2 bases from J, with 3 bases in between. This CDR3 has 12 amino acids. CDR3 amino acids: CASSPNTDTQYF. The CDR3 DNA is TGTGCCAGCTCACCGAACACAGATACGCAGTATTTT.

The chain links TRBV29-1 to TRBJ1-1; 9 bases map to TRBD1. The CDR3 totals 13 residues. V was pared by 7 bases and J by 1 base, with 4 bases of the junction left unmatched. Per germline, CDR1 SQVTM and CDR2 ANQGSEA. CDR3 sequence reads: CSALDRGNTEAFF. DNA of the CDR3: TGCAGCGCCTTGGACAGGGGGAACACTGAAGCTTTCTTT.

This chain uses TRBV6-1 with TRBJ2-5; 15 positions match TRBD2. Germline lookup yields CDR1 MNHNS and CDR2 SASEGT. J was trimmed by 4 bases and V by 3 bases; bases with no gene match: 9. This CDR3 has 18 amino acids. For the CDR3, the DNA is TGTGCCAGCAGTGACGGGACTAGCGGGGGGCCAGGCTTAGAGACCCAGTACTTC. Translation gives CASSDGTSGGPGLETQYF.

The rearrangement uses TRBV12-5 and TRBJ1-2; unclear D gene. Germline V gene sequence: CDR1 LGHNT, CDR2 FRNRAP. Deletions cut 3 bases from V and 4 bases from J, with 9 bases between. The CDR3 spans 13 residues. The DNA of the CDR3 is TGTGCTAGTGGTTTTGAAGGTATCTATGGCTACACCTTC. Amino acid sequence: CASGFEGIYGYTF. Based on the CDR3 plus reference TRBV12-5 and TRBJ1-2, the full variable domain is DARVTQTPRHKVTEMGQEVTMRCQPILGHNTVFWYRQTMMQGLELLAYFRNRAPLDDSGMPKDRFSAEMPDATLATLKIQPSEPRDSAVYFCASGFEGIYGYTFGSGTRLTVV.

Here the CDR3 DNA reads TGTGCCAGCAGGGTAGGGATGAACACTGAAGCTTTCTTT. Protein: CASRVGMNTEAFF. The V gene is TRBV14, the J gene TRBJ1-1; D gene ambiguous. The CDR3 contains 13 residues. The germline CDR1 and CDR2 sequences are SGHDN and FVKESK. Between the trimmed V and J ends, which lost 6 bases and 0 bases, there was a span of 8 bases.

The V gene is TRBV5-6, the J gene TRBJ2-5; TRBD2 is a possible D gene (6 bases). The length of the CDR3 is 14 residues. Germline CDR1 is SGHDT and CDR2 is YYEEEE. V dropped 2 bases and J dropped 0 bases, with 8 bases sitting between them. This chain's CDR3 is CASSFGGNQETQYF. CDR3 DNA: TGTGCCAGCAGCTTTGGGGGGAACCAAGAGACCCAGTACTTC.

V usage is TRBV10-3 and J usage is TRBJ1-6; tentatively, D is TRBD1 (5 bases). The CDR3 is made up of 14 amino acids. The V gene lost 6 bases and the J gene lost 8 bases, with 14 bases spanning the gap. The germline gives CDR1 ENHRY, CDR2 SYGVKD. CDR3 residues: CAIRGPKRDSPLHF. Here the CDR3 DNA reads TGTGCCATCAGGGGGCCTAAAAGGGATTCACCCCTCCACTTT.

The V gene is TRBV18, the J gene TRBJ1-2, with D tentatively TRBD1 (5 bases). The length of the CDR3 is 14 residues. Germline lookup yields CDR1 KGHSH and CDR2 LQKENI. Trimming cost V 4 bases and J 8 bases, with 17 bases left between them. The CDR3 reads CASSLAQGAGGYTF. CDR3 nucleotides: TGTGCCAGCTCACTAGCCCAGGGCGCGGGAGGCTACACCTTC.

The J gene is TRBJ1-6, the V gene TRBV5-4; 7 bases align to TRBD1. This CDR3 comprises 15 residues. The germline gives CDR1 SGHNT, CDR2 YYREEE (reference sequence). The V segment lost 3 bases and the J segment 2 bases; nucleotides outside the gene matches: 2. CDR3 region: CASSSGGTYNSPLHF. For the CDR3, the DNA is TGTGCCAGCAGCTCAGGGGGAACCTATAATTCACCCCTCCACTTT. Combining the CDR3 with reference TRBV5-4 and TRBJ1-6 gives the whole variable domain ETGVTQSPTHLIKTRGQQVTLRCSSQSGHNTVSWYQQALGQGPQFIFQYYREEENGRGNFPPRFSGLQFPNYSSELNVNALELDDSALYLCASSSGGTYNSPLHFGNGTRLTVT.

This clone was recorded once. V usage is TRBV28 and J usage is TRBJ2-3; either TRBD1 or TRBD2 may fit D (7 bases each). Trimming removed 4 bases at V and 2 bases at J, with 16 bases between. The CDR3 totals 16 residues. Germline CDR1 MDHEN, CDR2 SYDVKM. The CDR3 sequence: CASSSQGGSITDTQYF. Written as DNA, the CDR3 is TGTGCCAGCAGTTCCCAGGGGGGGTCCATCACAGATACGCAGTATTTT. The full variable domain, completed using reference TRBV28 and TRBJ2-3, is DVKVTQSSRYLVKRTGEKVFLECVQDMDHENMFWYRQDPGLGLRLIYFSYDVKMKEKGDIPEGYSVSREKKERFSLILESASTNQTSMYLCASSSQGGSITDTQYFGPGTRLTVL.

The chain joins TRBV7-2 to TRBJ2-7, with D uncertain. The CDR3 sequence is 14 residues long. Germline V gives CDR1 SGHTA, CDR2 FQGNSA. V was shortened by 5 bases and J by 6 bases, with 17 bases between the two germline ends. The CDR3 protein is CASSPRPGWGEQYV. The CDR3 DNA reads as TGTGCCAGCAGCCCCCGCCCCGGATGGGGCGAGCAGTACGTC.

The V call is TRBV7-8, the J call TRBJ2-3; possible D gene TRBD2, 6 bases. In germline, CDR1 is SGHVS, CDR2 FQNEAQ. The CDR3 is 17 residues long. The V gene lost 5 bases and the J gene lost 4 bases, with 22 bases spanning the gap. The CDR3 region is CASSPGAGRGTSDTQYF. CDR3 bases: TGTGCCAGCAGCCCTGGGGCCGGACGGGGGACGTCAGATACGCAGTATTTT.